One and the same sample provided the 20 T cell receptor beta chains below, sequenced in a study of siplizumab effects on memory and regulatory T cells. Generated by immunoSEQ multiplex PCR, the TCRdb table keeps only in-frame clones and is missing some. This sample has roughly 97,000 clones, with about 93% found just once. The source material was Tregs sorted from blood. All receptors derive from a human donor in good health.

This chain links TRBV4-3 with TRBJ1-1; the D gene is possibly TRBD1 (5 bases). There are 14 residues in the CDR3. Trimming took 4 bases from V and 4 from J, leaving 13 bases between them. The germline V gene has CDR1 LGHNA and CDR2 YSLEER. The CDR3 sequence is CASSLARGRTEAFF. The CDR3 nucleotides are TGCGCCAGCAGCCTTGCTAGGGGTCGCACTGAAGCTTTCTTT.

The chain has TRBV2 and TRBJ2-7; D gene ambiguous. Germline loops: CDR1 SNHLY, CDR2 FYNNEI. The CDR3 contains 13 residues. Trimming left V 3 bases short and J 5 bases short, with 11 bases between. The CDR3 here is CASSESGAHEQYF. The CDR3 DNA follows: TGTGCCAGCAGTGAGTCTGGCGCCCACGAGCAGTACTTC.

The rearrangement uses TRBV28 and TRBJ1-2; D is unclear. The CDR3 contains 11 residues. The V end was cut by 7 bases, the J end by 0 bases, with 3 bases between. Germline values: CDR1 MDHEN, CDR2 SYDVKM. The CDR3 reads CASNTNYGYTF. The CDR3 DNA sequence: TGTGCCAGCAACACTAACTATGGCTACACCTTC.

This clone was seen once. The chain has TRBV7-2 and TRBJ2-5; D possibly corresponds to TRBD1 (6 bases). V lost 5 bases to trimming and J lost 0 bases, with 10 bases between them. Germline assignment: CDR1 SGHTA and CDR2 FQGNSA. There are 14 residues in the CDR3. The CDR3 loop reads CASSRRDNQETQYF. The CDR3 DNA sequence: TGTGCCAGCAGCCGCCGGGACAACCAAGAGACCCAGTACTTC. Combining the CDR3 with reference TRBV7-2 and TRBJ2-5 gives the whole variable domain GAGVSQSPSNKVTEKGKDVELRCDPISGHTALYWYRQSLGQGLEFLIYFQGNSAPDKSGLPSDRFSAERTGGSVSTLTIQRTQQEDSAVYLCASSRRDNQETQYFGPGTRLLVL.

The sample holds one count of this clone. This chain joins TRBV11-2 and TRBJ1-1, with 7 bases lining up with TRBD1. Germline V gene lookup returns CDR1 SGHAT and CDR2 FQNNGV. Losses at the gene ends were 2 bases for V and 1 base for J; bases not matched to a gene: 1. This CDR3 comprises 14 residues. The chain's CDR3 is CASSLHRGNTEAFF. The DNA for the CDR3 is TGTGCCAGCAGCTTACACAGGGGGAACACTGAAGCTTTCTTT.

The chain joins TRBV14 to TRBJ1-2; TRBD1 matches 7 bases. CDR1 and CDR2 (germline): SGHDN, FVKESK. The V and J ends lost 0 bases and 5 bases, in that order; junction bases with no gene match: 9. CDR3 length: 16 amino acids. The CDR3 nucleotides are TGTGCCAGCAGCCAAGATTGGGCAGGGGGGTATTATGGCTACACCTTC. It is translated as CASSQDWAGGYYGYTF.

The V call is TRBV20-1, the J call TRBJ2-3; perhaps D is TRBD1 or TRBD2 (5 bases each). CDR3 length: 11 residues. Germline CDR1 DFQATT, CDR2 SNEGSKA (reference sequence). The V end lost 7 bases, the J end lost 4 bases, and 9 bases lay between the germline ends. The CDR3 DNA reads as TGCAGTGGTGGGGGAGCAGATACGCAGTATTTT. Residues: CSGGGADTQYF.

The J gene is TRBJ2-5, the V gene TRBV2; 7 bases line up with TRBD1. The J call is uncertain, as TRBJ2-7 better fits the DNA end. Germline lookup yields CDR1 SNHLY and CDR2 FYNNEI. The CDR3 spans 15 residues. The CDR3: CASSRTGPFIYEQYF. The CDR3 region has the DNA TGTGCCAGCAGTCGGACAGGCCCCTTTATCTACGAGCAGTACTTC.

The chain combines TRBV5-1 with TRBJ2-7, with D possibly TRBD1 on 7 matching bases. This CDR3 has 15 amino acids. V was cut by 0 bases and J by 2 bases, with 12 bases left in between. Germline V lookup: CDR1 SGHRS, CDR2 YFSETQ. Written as DNA, the CDR3 is TGCGCCAGCAGCTTGGCCGGCAGGGGGGCCTACGAGCAGTACTTC. Translating it yields CASSLAGRGAYEQYF.

This clone was counted between two and nine times. CDR3 nucleotides: TGCGCCAGCAGGATGGGGGGGAGGACAGATACGCAGTATTTT. This gives the protein CASRMGGRTDTQYF. The V and J genes are TRBV5-1 and TRBJ2-3; 7 bases align to TRBD2. Trimming cost V 5 bases and J 3 bases; bases outside gene matches: 6. The germline V gene encodes CDR1 SGHRS and CDR2 YFSETQ. This CDR3 spans 14 amino acids. The variable domain in full, completed from reference TRBV5-1 and TRBJ2-3, reads KAGVTQTPRYLIKTRGQQVTLSCSPISGHRSVSWYQQTPGQGLQFLFEYFSETQRNKGNFPGRFSGRQFSNSRSEMNVSTLELGDSALYLCASRMGGRTDTQYFGPGTRLTVL.

CDR3 in DNA: TGCAGCGTCCCTGTAGGGGGTATGGAGACCCAGTACTTC. It translates to CSVPVGGMETQYF. V gene TRBV29-1 combines with J gene TRBJ2-5; D possibly corresponds to TRBD1 (6 bases). CDR1 and CDR2 (germline): SQVTM, ANQGSEA. This CDR3 has 13 amino acids. V was clipped by 6 bases and J by 5 bases, with 16 bases between them.

This sequence joins TRBV7-2 and TRBJ2-3; D remains unclear. The germline V and J ends were trimmed by 3 bases and 1 base, with 11 bases remaining between them. The CDR3 runs to 15 residues. Per germline, CDR1 SGHTA and CDR2 FQGNSA. CDR3 loop: CASSFLRTGTDTQYF. The CDR3 nucleotides are TGTGCCAGCAGCTTCCTCAGGACGGGCACAGATACGCAGTATTTT. Full variable domain (rest looked up from reference TRBV7-2 and TRBJ2-3): GAGVSQSPSNKVTEKGKDVELRCDPISGHTALYWYRQSLGQGLEFLIYFQGNSAPDKSGLPSDRFSAERTGGSVSTLTIQRTQQEDSAVYLCASSFLRTGTDTQYFGPGTRLTVL.

The CDR3 loop is CASSIGLPMLTEAFF. In nucleotides, the CDR3 is TGTGCCAGTAGTATAGGCCTGCCGATGCTTACTGAAGCTTTCTTT. The chain couples TRBV19 to TRBJ1-1; D remains ambiguous. Germline CDR1 is LNHDA and CDR2 is SQIVND (reference sequence). Deletions cut 1 base from V and 5 bases from J, with 14 bases between. The CDR3 is made up of 15 amino acids.

V is TRBV4-1 and J is TRBJ2-3; no reliable D call. From germline, CDR1 is MGHRA and CDR2 YSYEKL. The CDR3 contains 16 residues. V was shortened by 0 bases and J by 7 bases, with 17 bases between the two germline ends. CDR3 loop: CASSQDSSAPLNTQYF. The CDR3 nucleotides are TGCGCCAGCAGCCAAGATTCCAGTGCCCCCCTAAATACGCAGTATTTT.

This chain uses TRBV10-3 with TRBJ1-1, with 7 bases aligning to TRBD1. This CDR3 is built from 14 residues. Germline CDR1 ENHRY, CDR2 SYGVKD. Germline trimming cut 5 bases from V and 4 bases from J; bases unmatched to any gene: 7. The CDR3 coding sequence is TGTGCCATCAGTTCCCTGACAGGGACCACTGAAGCTTTCTTT. It is translated as CAISSLTGTTEAFF.

This rearrangement joins TRBV2 to TRBJ2-7; maybe TRBD1 (6 bases). The CDR3 has 14 residues. V lost 7 bases, J lost 2 bases, and 15 bases lay in between. The germline gives CDR1 SNHLY, CDR2 FYNNEI. CDR3 bases: TGTGCCAGCAAAACGGGACACCCGACCTACGAGCAGTACTTC. Translated, it gives CASKTGHPTYEQYF.

This rearrangement joins TRBV30 to TRBJ2-1, with D possibly TRBD2 on 6 matching bases. The CDR3 extends over 15 amino acids. Germline V gene lookup returns CDR1 GTSNPN and CDR2 SVGIG (reference sequence). Trimming pared 3 bases from V and 4 bases from J, leaving 16 bases between. The CDR3 sequence is CAWRRRASEYNEQFF. Here the CDR3 DNA reads TGTGCCTGGAGGCGGCGGGCTAGCGAATACAATGAGCAGTTCTTC.

CDR3 region: CATHNLGARFYGYTF. The CDR3 region has the DNA TGTGCCACCCATAATCTAGGGGCCCGGTTCTATGGCTACACCTTC. The rearrangement links TRBV15 to TRBJ1-2, with a weak D call TRBD1 (5 bases). This CDR3 is 15 amino acids long. Trimming shortened V by 8 bases and J by 4 bases, and 20 bases separated the two germline ends. CDR1 and CDR2 from the germline V gene are LNHNV and YYDKDF (reference sequence).

This chain's CDR3 is CASSWTRLRGEQYF. The CDR3 DNA reads as TGTGCCAGCAGTTGGACTAGACTAAGGGGGGAGCAGTACTTC. The rearrangement joins TRBV27 to TRBJ2-7; TRBD2 is a possible D gene (7 bases). The CDR3 contains 14 residues. The germline gives CDR1 MNHEY, CDR2 SMNVEV (reference sequence). Trimming removed 4 bases from V and 7 bases from J, with 17 bases in between.

The J gene is TRBJ1-1, the V gene TRBV5-1, with D possibly TRBD1 on 6 matching bases. The CDR3 has 14 amino acids. The V end lost 3 bases, the J end lost 1 base, and 10 bases lay between the germline ends. Germline V gene data show CDR1 as SGHRS and CDR2 as YFSETQ. CDR3 amino acids: CASSSWTANTEAFF. For the CDR3, the DNA is TGCGCCAGCAGCTCCTGGACAGCGAACACTGAAGCTTTCTTT.